This record covers a single T cell receptor (beta chain). Its antigen is still unknown. The data were obtained in a study of neoadjuvant nivolumab and ipilimumab in lung cancer. Study-wide context: The combination arm added day-1 ipilimumab 1 mg/kg to nivolumab 3 mg/kg on days 1, 15, 29.

The study's findings and limits: Only two of four nivolumab-treated tumors gained richness and clonality by surgery. Resected tumors had greater TCR richness and clonality than uninvolved lung.

V shed 7 bases and J shed 9 bases, with 25 bases lying between them. This CDR3 comprises 15 residues. CDR1 is MNHEY, CDR2 SMNVEV, per germline (reference sequence). Sequenced by immunoSEQ multiplex PCR; TCRdb stores in-frame clones only, minus some. The sample records fewer than 40,000 clones, 89% being singletons. The sequencing here drew on peripheral blood, taken before neoadjuvant nivolumab, alone or with ipilimumab. This TCR derives from an adult with non-small cell lung cancer. The chain uses TRBV27 and TRBJ2-7; tentative D call: TRBD2 (6 bases). The CDR3 protein is CASTLSSGREGAQYF. CDR3 DNA sequence: TGTGCCAGCACCCTAAGTAGCGGCAGGGAAGGCGCGCAGTACTTC.